The 10 T cell receptor beta chains below come from one sample, sequenced in a study of PD-1 blockade in mismatch repair-deficient tumors. Here immunoSEQ multiplex PCR was the method, and the copy in TCRdb shows in-frame clones only, minus some. The profile shows 76,000 or so clones, roughly 80% of them singletons. The sample in question was peripheral blood, obtained 44 weeks after starting pembrolizumab. The receptors here all came from an adult with mismatch repair-deficient cancer.

CDR3 region: CASSLDTNTGELFF. CDR3 coding DNA: TGCGCCAGCTCCCTGGATACGAACACCGGGGAGCTGTTTTTT. The chain is built from TRBV10-2 and TRBJ2-2; D call uncertain. Per germline, CDR1 WSHSY and CDR2 SAAADI. CDR3 length: 14 residues. Trimming took 8 bases from V and 0 from J, leaving 10 bases between them.

The genes are TRBV10-3 and TRBJ1-2, with D unresolved. The CDR3 runs 15 residues. Trimming removed 2 bases at V and 6 bases at J, with 16 bases between. Germline CDR1 and CDR2: ENHRY and SYGVKD. Written as DNA, the CDR3 is TGTGCCATCAGTGAGGGCACAGCCTCGACCAATGGCTACACCTTC. Translation: CAISEGTASTNGYTF.

The chain joins TRBV11-2 to TRBJ2-7; D is uncertain. The CDR3 covers 11 residues. V dropped 3 bases and J dropped 3 bases, with 3 bases sitting between them. The germline V gene has CDR1 SGHAT and CDR2 FQNNGV. CDR3 in amino acids: CASSFLYEQYF. CDR3 nucleotide sequence: TGTGCCAGCAGCTTCCTCTACGAGCAGTACTTC.

The chain couples TRBV7-2 to TRBJ2-7; 8 bases align to TRBD1. CDR3 length: 18 residues. J gave up 2 bases and V 5 bases, and 17 bases lay outside the gene matches. Germline V gene sequence: CDR1 SGHTA, CDR2 FQGNSA. The chain's CDR3 is CASSADPGQVVITYEQYF. In DNA, the CDR3 is TGTGCCAGCAGCGCGGATCCGGGACAGGTAGTTATAACCTACGAGCAGTACTTC.

The chain has TRBV29-1 and TRBJ1-4; D uncertain. This CDR3 region has 13 residues. The germline CDR1 and CDR2 sequences are SQVTM and ANQGSEA. Trimming removed 7 bases at V and 4 bases at J, with 13 bases between. CDR3 bases: TGCAGCGCCCTCGACGGTGGTAATGAAAAACTGTTTTTT. This encodes CSALDGGNEKLFF.

The chain links TRBV7-3 to TRBJ1-1, with D possibly being TRBD1 (5 bases). This CDR3 contains 14 residues. The ends were cut back, 0 bases at V and 5 bases at J, with 10 bases in the middle. CDR1 is SGHTA and CDR2 is FQGTGA in the germline V gene. CDR3 loop: CASSLTSGGTEAFF. Here the CDR3 DNA reads TGTGCCAGCAGCTTAACGTCCGGGGGAACTGAAGCTTTCTTT. The complete variable domain, with remaining parts taken from reference TRBV7-3 and TRBJ1-1, reads GAGVSQTPSNKVTEKGKYVELRCDPISGHTALYWYRQSLGQGPEFLIYFQGTGAADDSGLPNDRFFAVRPEGSVSTLKIQRTERGDSAVYLCASSLTSGGTEAFFGQGTRLTVV.

The V call is TRBV7-2, the J call TRBJ2-2; a possible D gene is TRBD1 (6 bases). CDR1 is SGHTA and CDR2 is FQGNSA in the germline V gene. V was pared by 4 bases and J by 6 bases, with 15 bases between. The CDR3 covers 15 residues. The CDR3 protein is CASSSDSLAPGELFF. CDR3 coding DNA: TGTGCCAGCAGCTCGGACAGTTTAGCCCCCGGGGAGCTGTTTTTT.

The count of this clone is one. The chain combines TRBV15 with TRBJ2-5, with no clear D. This CDR3 spans 13 amino acids. The V gene's germline CDR1 is LNHNV and CDR2 YYDKDF (reference sequence). Trimming removed 8 bases from V and 3 bases from J, with 13 bases in between. The CDR3 DNA follows: TGTGCCACCGAGAAGCCACAGAAAGAGACCCAGTACTTC. This codes for CATEKPQKETQYF.

The genes are TRBV7-2 and TRBJ2-7; no firm D call. Trimming stripped 6 bases from V and 4 bases from J, with 16 bases between. CDR3 length equals 14 residues. Looked up from germline, CDR1 is SGHTA and CDR2 is FQGNSA. In nucleotides, the CDR3 is TGTGCCAGCAGTACGGGTGGGTTTCGTTACGAGCAGTACTTC. Translated, it gives CASSTGGFRYEQYF.

This clone was found once. V is TRBV6-6 and J is TRBJ2-7, with D tentatively TRBD1 (6 bases). Looked up from germline, CDR1 is MNHNY and CDR2 is SVGAGI (reference sequence). The CDR3 loop spans 15 amino acids. Trimming shortened V by 6 bases and J by 2 bases, and 17 bases separated the two germline ends. DNA of the CDR3: TGTGCCAGCAGCATACCAACAGGGTACCCCTACGAGCAGTACTTC. It translates to CASSIPTGYPYEQYF.